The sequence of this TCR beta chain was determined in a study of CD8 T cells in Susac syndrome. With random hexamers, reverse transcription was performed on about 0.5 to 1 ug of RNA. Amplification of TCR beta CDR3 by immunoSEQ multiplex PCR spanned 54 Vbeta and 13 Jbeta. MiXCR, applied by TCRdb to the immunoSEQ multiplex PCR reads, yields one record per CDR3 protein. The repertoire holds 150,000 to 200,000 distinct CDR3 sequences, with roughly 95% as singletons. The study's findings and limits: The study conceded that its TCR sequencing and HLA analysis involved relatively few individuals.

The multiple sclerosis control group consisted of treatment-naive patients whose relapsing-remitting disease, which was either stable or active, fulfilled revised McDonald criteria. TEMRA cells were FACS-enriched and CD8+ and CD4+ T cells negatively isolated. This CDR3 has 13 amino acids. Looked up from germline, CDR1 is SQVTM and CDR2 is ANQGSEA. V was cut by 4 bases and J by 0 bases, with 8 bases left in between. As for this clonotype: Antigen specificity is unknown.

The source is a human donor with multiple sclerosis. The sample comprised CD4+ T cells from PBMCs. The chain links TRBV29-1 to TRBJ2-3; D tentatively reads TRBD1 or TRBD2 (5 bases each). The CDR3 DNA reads TGCAGCGTTGTTGGGGGTAGCACAGATACGCAGTATTTT. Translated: CSVVGGSTDTQYF.